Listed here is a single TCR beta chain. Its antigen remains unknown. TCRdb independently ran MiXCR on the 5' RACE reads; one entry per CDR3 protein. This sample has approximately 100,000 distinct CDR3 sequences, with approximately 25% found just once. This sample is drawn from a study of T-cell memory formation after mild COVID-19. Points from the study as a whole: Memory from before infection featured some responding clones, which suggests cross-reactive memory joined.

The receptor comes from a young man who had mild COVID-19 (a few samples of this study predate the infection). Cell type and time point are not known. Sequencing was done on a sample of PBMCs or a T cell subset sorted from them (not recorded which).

The CDR3 sequence is CASSQATGEYTEAFF. The CDR3 DNA is TGCGCCAGCAGCCAGGCGACAGGGGAGTACACTGAAGCTTTCTTT. The chain is built from TRBV4-1 and TRBJ1-1; 8 positions match TRBD1. J lost 3 bases, V lost 3 bases, and 6 bases had no gene match. The germline V gene has CDR1 MGHRA and CDR2 YSYEKL. This CDR3 region has 15 residues.